This is a list of T cell receptor beta chains from one sample in a study of persistence of HIV-infected CD4 T cells. Sequencing used immunoSEQ multiplex PCR; TCRdb keeps in-frame clones, though not all of them. This sample yields some 49,000 clones, of which more than 80% are seen a single time; around 3.2% belongs to the top ten. What these receptors recognize is not known. Sequenced material: CD4+ T cells sorted from PBMCs after approximately 19-hour stimulation, taken from a patient who received antiretroviral therapy. The receptors shown here come from an adult woman with HIV who was CMV-seropositive. CDR3s include the opening cysteine and the closing phenylalanine or tryptophan. The D gene is left open where the match is weak.

V: TRBV19
J: TRBJ1-1
D: .
DNA: TGTGCCAGTAGTATACTTCGGACAACGAACACTGAAGCTTTCTTT
CDR3: CASSILRTTNTEAFF

V: TRBV24-1
J: TRBJ2-2
D: .
DNA: TGTGCCACCAGTGAAAGACAGGTCGTGGCGAACACCGGGGAGCTGTTTTTT
CDR3: CATSERQVVANTGELFF

V: TRBV15
J: TRBJ2-1
D: .
DNA: TGTGCCACCAGCAGAGATTCGGTTATGTATGAGCAGTTCTTC
CDR3: CATSRDSVMYEQFF

V: TRBV6-6
J: TRBJ2-6
D: TRBD1
DNA: TGTGCCAGCAGTCGAGACAGGGTACTCTCTGGGGCCAACGTCCTGACTTTC
CDR3: CASSRDRVLSGANVLTF

V: TRBV28
J: TRBJ2-2
D: .
DNA: TGTGCCAGCAGTTCTTCCGGGACTTTCAACACCGGGGAGCTGTTTTTT
CDR3: CASSSSGTFNTGELFF

V: TRBV19
J: TRBJ2-7
D: TRBD2
DNA: TGTGCCAGTACGGATCCGGCGGGGGTCCTCTACGAGCAGTACTTC
CDR3: CASTDPAGVLYEQYF

V: TRBV29-1
J: TRBJ1-5
D: TRBD1
DNA: TGCAGCGTTGGACAGGGGGCGGGTCAGCCCCAGCATTTT
CDR3: CSVGQGAGQPQHF

V: TRBV18
J: TRBJ1-6
D: TRBD1
DNA: TGTGCCAGCTCACCAACGACAGGGGAATCACCCCTCCACTTT
CDR3: CASSPTTGESPLHF

V: TRBV19
J: TRBJ2-3
D: TRBD1
DNA: TGTGCCAGTAGCCCCGGACAGGGGGCATCAGATACGCAGTATTTT
CDR3: CASSPGQGASDTQYF

V: TRBV19
J: TRBJ2-5
D: .
DNA: TGTGCCAGTTGTAAACAGGGCCAAGAGACCCAGTACTTC
CDR3: CASCKQGQETQYF

V: TRBV11-3
J: TRBJ2-5
D: TRBD2
DNA: TGTGCCAGCAGCTTAGGAGCGGGAGCGGTCCAAGAGACCCAGTACTTC
CDR3: CASSLGAGAVQETQYF

V: TRBV4-3
J: TRBJ2-3
D: .
DNA: TGCGCCAGCAGCCAATCATCCGGCGGCGACACAGATACGCAGTATTTT
CDR3: CASSQSSGGDTDTQYF

V: TRBV24-1
J: TRBJ1-2
D: .
DNA: TGTGCCACCAGTGATGGGGTAGGGTATGGCTACACCTTC
CDR3: CATSDGVGYGYTF

V: TRBV7-9
J: TRBJ2-7
D: .
DNA: TGTGCCAGCAGCCGGTGGACTGAATCCTACGAGCAGTACTTC
CDR3: CASSRWTESYEQYF

V: TRBV24-1
J: TRBJ2-2
D: .
DNA: TGTGCCACCAGTGATCCCGGGACCAGCGGGACCGGGGAGCTGTTTTTT
CDR3: CATSDPGTSGTGELFF

V: TRBV6-5
J: TRBJ1-5
D: .
DNA: TGTGCCAGCAGTTCCAAAGACAGGTCGGAAAGTCAGCCCCAGCATTTT
CDR3: CASSSKDRSESQPQHF

V: TRBV5-6
J: TRBJ1-1
D: TRBD1
DNA: TGTGCCAGCACCCCCATCGGACAGGGGAGGAACACTGAAGCTTTCTTT
CDR3: CASTPIGQGRNTEAFF

V: TRBV30
J: TRBJ1-1
D: TRBD1
DNA: TGTGCCTGGAGTGGCCCGCCGGGACAGAGTAACACTGAAGCTTTCTTT
CDR3: CAWSGPPGQSNTEAFF

V: TRBV6-5
J: TRBJ2-7
D: .
DNA: TGTGCCAGCAGTTCCGTTAGTTCCCCTACCTACGAGCAGTACTTC
CDR3: CASSSVSSPTYEQYF